The entry below describes one T cell receptor beta chain. Its specificity is not known. The source of the sample is a study of cytomegalovirus exposure and HLA in healthy donors. Study-wide results and caveats: V- and J-gene trimming of TCR beta was linked (in a later analysis) to a missense DCLRE1C variant. Previously analyzed data showed that most TCR beta V segments were productive at a frequency of about 87% or about 30%. Analyzed later, most CMV-associated TCR beta chains appeared HLA-restricted. While the bulk of TCR sequences proved rare, some public TCRs turned up in many donors.

PCR amplification relied on 60 Vbeta primers (plus 13 Jbeta primers). The assay was immunoSEQ multiplex PCR, and TCRdb's table has in-frame clones only and misses some. The sample has about 180,000 clones; more than 60% are singletons. The receptor comes from a woman aged 55-75 years in good health and CMV-seropositive. Material: PBMCs.

CDR3 in amino acids: CASSLGNTNQPQHF. CDR3 sequence (DNA): TGTGCCAGCAGTTTAGGTAACACCAATCAGCCCCAGCATTTT. The rearrangement joins TRBV28 to TRBJ1-5; D remains unclear. V was shortened by 2 bases and J by 3 bases, with 8 bases between the two germline ends. The CDR3 has 14 amino acids. In germline, CDR1 is MDHEN, CDR2 SYDVKM.